The next 7 T cell receptor beta chains were all read from a single sample in a study of blood T cell repertoires in COVID-19. TCRdb's copy holds only in-frame clones and misses some; the assay was immunoSEQ multiplex PCR. In the table there are some 250,000 clones, roughly 88% of which are singletons. Sequenced: PBMCs or T cells enriched from blood (not recorded which). All receptors come from a woman aged 50 to 60 who had recovered from COVID-19.

This sequence joins TRBV5-1 and TRBJ2-7, with D maybe TRBD2 (7 bases). There are 14 residues in the CDR3. The germline V and J ends were trimmed by 3 bases and 5 bases, with 15 bases remaining between them. Looked up from germline, CDR1 is SGHRS and CDR2 is YFSETQ. The CDR3 DNA reads as TGCGCCAGCAGCTCCAGCGGGACAAAGAACGAGCAGTACTTC. It specifies CASSSSGTKNEQYF. Looking up the rest from reference TRBV5-1 and TRBJ2-7 gives the full variable domain: KAGVTQTPRYLIKTRGQQVTLSCSPISGHRSVSWYQQTPGQGLQFLFEYFSETQRNKGNFPGRFSGRQFSNSRSEMNVSTLELGDSALYLCASSSSGTKNEQYFGPGTRLTVT.

V and J are TRBV24-1 and TRBJ2-3; D remains unclear. V lost 6 bases to trimming and J lost 2 bases, with 2 bases between them. The CDR3 extends over 11 amino acids. CDR1 KGHDR and CDR2 SFDVKD come from the germline V gene. The CDR3 DNA reads TGTGCCACCAGTTACACAGATACGCAGTATTTT. Translated: CATSYTDTQYF.

In this sample, this clone turned up a few times. V usage is TRBV5-4 and J usage is TRBJ1-2; D possibly corresponds to TRBD1 (5 bases). Germline CDR1 is SGHNT and CDR2 is YYREEE (reference sequence). This CDR3 spans 14 amino acids. The V end lost 0 bases, the J end lost 8 bases, and 14 bases lay between the germline ends. The CDR3 region has the DNA TGTGCCAGCAGCTTGGAGCCGCAGGGCCCCGGCTACACCTTC. Amino acid sequence: CASSLEPQGPGYTF.

The rearrangement joins TRBV29-1 to TRBJ2-1; D unclear. V lost 3 bases and J 3 bases, leaving 6 bases between the germline ends. Germline CDR1 SQVTM, CDR2 ANQGSEA. The CDR3 is 12 residues long. The CDR3: CSVDELYNEQFF. The CDR3 DNA follows: TGCAGCGTTGACGAGCTCTACAATGAGCAGTTCTTC.

The V gene is TRBV27, the J gene TRBJ2-3; D gene unclear. Deletions cut 3 bases from V and 2 bases from J, with 9 bases between. The CDR3 is made up of 14 amino acids. The germline gives CDR1 MNHEY, CDR2 SMNVEV (reference sequence). CDR3 coding DNA: TGTGCCAGCAGTTTCAGGTTTTCCACAGATACGCAGTATTTT. Translation: CASSFRFSTDTQYF.

The CDR3 DNA reads TGTGCCAGCAGTCCAGGACAGGGGAGGGCAGATACGCAGTATTTT. This encodes CASSPGQGRADTQYF. The chain links TRBV5-4 to TRBJ2-3; 9 nucleotides line up with TRBD1. Unmatched junction bases numbered 8, after V lost 5 bases and J lost 4 bases. This CDR3 comprises 15 residues. From germline, CDR1 is SGHNT and CDR2 YYREEE (reference sequence).

V is TRBV27 and J is TRBJ2-7, with D possibly being TRBD2 (7 bases). Germline values: CDR1 MNHEY, CDR2 SMNVEV (reference sequence). This CDR3 contains 14 residues. V gave up 7 bases and J gave up 0 bases, with 13 bases separating them. The CDR3 is CASMSGGSSYEQYF. DNA for the CDR3: TGTGCCAGCATGTCGGGGGGCAGCTCCTACGAGCAGTACTTC.